Presented here are 16 T cell receptor beta chains from one specimen sequenced in a study of blood T cells in healthy people across ages. Through a sample-barcoded 5' primer and a J-beta primer mix, a second PCR was run for about 6 to 11 cycles. TCRdb itself ran the 5' RACE reads through MiXCR, one entry per CDR3 protein. The sample comprises about 1 million distinct CDR3 sequences, 20% to 25% of which are singletons, and 0.75% rests with the top ten. The sample also formed part of further work on T cells of mothers and their children.

The source material was blood. The receptor source for this set is a girl aged 2-15 years in good health.

Only a few counts were recorded for this clonotype. The chain is built from TRBV7-8 and TRBJ2-5; 9 nucleotides agree with TRBD1. Germline V gene data show CDR1 as SGHVS and CDR2 as FQNEAQ. This CDR3 has 12 residues. The V and J ends lost 9 bases and 4 bases, in that order; junction bases with no gene match: 3. The CDR3 sequence: CASGQGLETQYF. CDR3 coding DNA: TGTGCCAGTGGACAGGGGTTAGAGACCCAGTACTTC.

CDR3 residues: CASSLGTATYGYTF. CDR3 DNA sequence: TGTGCCAGCAGTTTGGGGACCGCCACATATGGCTACACCTTC. The rearrangement uses TRBV6-5 and TRBJ1-2; D perhaps matches TRBD1 (5 bases). Trimming removed 4 bases from V and 5 bases from J, with 14 bases in between. CDR3 size: 14 residues. Germline V gives CDR1 MNHEY, CDR2 SVGAGI.

This clonotype was observed a few times. J is TRBJ2-5 and V is TRBV5-5; the D gene is possibly TRBD1 (6 bases). The J call may be faulty, since TRBJ2-1 better matches the DNA end. Looked up from germline, CDR1 is SGHKS and CDR2 is YYEKEE (reference sequence). The CDR3 is made up of 15 amino acids. CDR3 nucleotides: TGTGCCAGCAGCCGAACAGGGTTGGGCTACAATGAGCAGTTCTTC. Protein product: CASSRTGLGYNEQFF.

The chain's CDR3 is CASSQGGSGGIGTEAFF. The CDR3 DNA reads TGCGCCAGCAGCCAAGGAGGGTCGGGGGGCATCGGTACTGAAGCTTTCTTT. The chain links TRBV4-3 to TRBJ1-1, with D possibly TRBD1 on 6 matching bases. This CDR3 comprises 17 residues. Trimming took off 1 base at V and 5 bases at J, with 20 bases between the two ends. Germline V lookup: CDR1 LGHNA, CDR2 YSLEER.

In this sample, this clonotype turned up a few times. This sequence joins TRBV29-1 and TRBJ2-5; the D gene is possibly TRBD1 (6 bases). V dropped 3 bases and J dropped 1 base, with 15 bases sitting between them. The CDR3 consists of 15 residues. Germline V gene sequence: CDR1 SQVTM, CDR2 ANQGSEA. In DNA, the CDR3 is TGCAGCGTTGAGAGGCCAGGGGACCTCCAAGAGACCCAGTACTTC. It codes for CSVERPGDLQETQYF. Supplemented by reference TRBV29-1 and TRBJ2-5, the full variable domain reads SAVISQKPSRDICQRGTSLTIQCQVDSQVTMMFWYRQQPGQSLTLIATANQGSEATYESGFVIDKFPISRPNLTFSTLTVSNMSPEDSSIYLCSVERPGDLQETQYFGPGTRLLVL.

The chain carries TRBV29-1 and TRBJ2-3; D gene unclear. V lost 1 base to trimming and J lost 3 bases, with 20 bases between them. The length of the CDR3 is 17 residues. Germline CDR1 SQVTM, CDR2 ANQGSEA. For the CDR3, the DNA is TGCAGCGTTGAAGCCTCGAGGAAGGACCGGTTGACAGATACGCAGTATTTT. As protein: CSVEASRKDRLTDTQYF.

This clonotype came up a few times. CDR3 region: CASSPAPLGTGELFF. The CDR3 coding sequence is TGTGCCAGCAGCCCGGCCCCCCTGGGAACCGGGGAGCTGTTTTTT. J is TRBJ2-2 and V is TRBV7-9; D is ambiguous. CDR1 and CDR2 from the germline V gene are SEHNR and FQNEAQ (reference sequence). CDR3 length: 15 residues. V was clipped by 5 bases and J by 5 bases, with 15 bases between them.

The rearrangement joins TRBV7-2 to TRBJ1-2, with D uncertain. Per germline, CDR1 SGHTA and CDR2 FQGNSA. Between the trimmed V and J ends, which lost 5 bases and 4 bases, there was a span of 17 bases. This CDR3 is built from 15 residues. In nucleotides, the CDR3 is TGTGCCAGCAGCCCCTGGCGGCAATTGGGCTATGGCTACACCTTC. It codes for CASSPWRQLGYGYTF.

The table lists this clonotype with a few counts. The chain links TRBV29-1 to TRBJ1-2, with 10 positions matching TRBD1. The germline V gene encodes CDR1 SQVTM and CDR2 ANQGSEA. The V gene end was trimmed by 7 bases and the J gene end by 6 bases; junction bases not matched to a gene: 5. The CDR3 covers 12 residues. In DNA, the CDR3 is TGCAGCGCCCCGGACAGGGGGAATGGCTACACCTTC. Its protein product is CSAPDRGNGYTF.

Only a few counts were recorded for this clonotype. The germline gene is not matched at one end of the junction; a read error may be the cause. The CDR3: CASSLAGAPQGTQYF. CDR3 DNA: TGTGCCAGCAGTTTAGCGGGGGCCCCCCAAGGGACCCAGTACTTC. The chain has TRBV28 and TRBJ2-5, with D possibly matching TRBD2 (7 bases). Germline values: CDR1 MDHEN, CDR2 SYDVKM. The CDR3 loop spans 15 amino acids.

The CDR3 loop is CSARTTSGRRNEQFF. CDR3 nucleotide sequence: TGCAGTGCTAGGACGACTAGCGGGAGGCGCAATGAGCAGTTCTTC. The rearrangement uses TRBV20-1 and TRBJ2-5, with 13 bases fitting TRBD2. Matching the DNA end better, TRBJ2-1 makes the J call doubtful. The CDR3 runs 15 residues. Germline V CDR1 and CDR2: DFQATT, SNEGSKA (reference sequence).

This clonotype has a handful of counts. The V gene is TRBV4-3, the J gene TRBJ2-7, with 7 bases lining up with TRBD1. Germline-derived CDR1 and CDR2 are LGHNA and YSLEER. Unmatched junction bases numbered 15, after V lost 1 base and J lost 3 bases. The CDR3 covers 18 residues. The CDR3 nucleotides are TGCGCCAGCAGCCAAGGGCACCCAGATCAGGGGGTTGTCTACGAGCAGTACTTC. Translated, it gives CASSQGHPDQGVVYEQYF.

The chain employs TRBV4-1 and TRBJ1-6; a possible D gene is TRBD1 (5 bases). The V end was cut by 1 base, the J end by 5 bases, with 15 bases between. This CDR3 has 17 residues. Germline V CDR1 and CDR2: MGHRA, YSYEKL. The CDR3 region has the DNA TGCGCCAGCAGCCAAGTCGCGGCGTGGGGCGATAATTCACCCCTCCACTTT. Protein sequence: CASSQVAAWGDNSPLHF.

The rearrangement links TRBV7-3 to TRBJ2-4; 8 bases line up with TRBD2. This CDR3 is 15 amino acids long. The ends lost 4 bases at V and 8 bases at J; junction bases unmatched: 10. Germline V gene sequence: CDR1 SGHTA, CDR2 FQGTGA. The CDR3 DNA is TGTGCCAGCAGCTCCGGGGGGGCCGAGTTAGACATTCAGTACTTC. It encodes CASSSGGAELDIQYF.

The chain is built from TRBV7-2 and TRBJ2-3; TRBD2 matches 8 bases. The CDR3 spans 16 residues. Germline loops: CDR1 SGHTA, CDR2 FQGNSA. Trimming cost V 3 bases and J 2 bases; bases outside gene matches: 7. The CDR3 bases are TGTGCCAGCAGCTTGAAGCAGCGGGAGCACACAGATACGCAGTATTTT. Its protein is CASSLKQREHTDTQYF.

There are a few counts of this clonotype. The chain recombines TRBV20-1 with TRBJ2-5; D gene uncertain. The CDR3 runs to 14 residues. Trimming took off 0 bases at V and 4 bases at J, with 12 bases between the two ends. CDR1 and CDR2 from the germline V gene are DFQATT and SNEGSKA (reference sequence). CDR3 nucleotide sequence: TGCAGTGCTAGAGAACGCACAACGAGAGAGACCCAGTACTTC. This encodes CSARERTTRETQYF.